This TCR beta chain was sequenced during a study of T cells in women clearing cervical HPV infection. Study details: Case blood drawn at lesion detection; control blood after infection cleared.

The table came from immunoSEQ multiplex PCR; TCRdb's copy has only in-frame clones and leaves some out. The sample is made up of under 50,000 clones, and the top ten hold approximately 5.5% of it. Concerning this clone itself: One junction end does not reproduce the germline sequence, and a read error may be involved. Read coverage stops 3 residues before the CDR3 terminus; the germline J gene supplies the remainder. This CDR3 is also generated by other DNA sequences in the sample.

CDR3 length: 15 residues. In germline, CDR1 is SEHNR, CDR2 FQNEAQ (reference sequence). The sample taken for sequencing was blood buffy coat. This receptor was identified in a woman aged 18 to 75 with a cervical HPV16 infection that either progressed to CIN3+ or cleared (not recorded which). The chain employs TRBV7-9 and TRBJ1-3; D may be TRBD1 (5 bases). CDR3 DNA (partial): TGTGCCAGCAGCTTAGCCCGGACAATTGGAAACACA. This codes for CASSLARTIGNT. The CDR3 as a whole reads CASSLARTIGNTIYF.